Listed below are T cell receptor beta chains from one sample, sequenced in a study of blood T cell repertoires in COVID-19. TCRdb keeps only in-frame clones here, not all; method: immunoSEQ multiplex PCR. In the table there are 300,000 or so clones, over 80% of which are singletons. The sample comprised peripheral blood. The receptors were sampled from a woman in her thirties or forties who had recovered from COVID-19. Both conserved end residues are part of each CDR3. D genes are given only for firm matches. Clone size appears in some rows only: once, few, many, or a class for an expanded clone.

TRBV9	-	TRBD1	TRBJ1-5	TGTGCCAGCAGCGTTTTGGGACAGGGCACAGATGGCGATCAGCCCCAGCATTTT	CASSVLGQGTDGDQPQHF
TRBV5-1	-	-	TRBJ1-1	TGCGCCAGCAGCTTTGCCCCCAGGGGCGGTAGCACTGAAGCTTTCTTT	CASSFAPRGGSTEAFF
TRBV28	-	TRBD1	TRBJ2-2	TGTGCCAGCAGCCCCCCCCGGGACAGGAACACCGGGGAGCTGTTTTTT	CASSPPRDRNTGELFF
TRBV10-1	-	-	TRBJ1-1	TGCGCCAGCAGCTCGGGGGGGCTCACTGAAGCTTTCTTT	CASSSGGLTEAFF
TRBV2	-	TRBD1	TRBJ1-1	TGTGCCAGCAGAGGACAGGGTAGGGGCACTGAAGCTTTCTTT	CASRGQGRGTEAFF
TRBV10-1	-	-	TRBJ2-2	TGCGCCAGCAGTGACGGTAGCAGGAACACCGGGGAGCTGTTTTTT	CASSDGSRNTGELFF
TRBV9	-	-	TRBJ2-1	TGTGCCAGCAGCCCCACAGGGAGCTCCTACAATGAGCAGTTCTTC	CASSPTGSSYNEQFF
TRBV18	few	-	TRBJ2-7	TGTGCCAGCTCACCACTGCGGGAAGCGGAACACGAGCAGTACTTC	CASSPLREAEHEQYF
TRBV15	-	-	TRBJ1-1	TGTGCCACCAGCAGAGTACAGAGGAACACTGAAGCTTTCTTT	CATSRVQRNTEAFF
TRBV9	-	-	TRBJ1-2	TGTGCCAGCAGCGTCAGGGACATCCCTATCGGCTACACCTTC	CASSVRDIPIGYTF
TRBV3-1/TRBV3-2	many	-	TRBJ2-5	TGTGCCAGCAGCCAGCGGGGACCTGGGACCCAGTACTTC	CASSQRGPGTQYF
TRBV28	-	-	TRBJ1-3	TGTGCCAGCAGTCCCCTGGGGGGGCGCCGAGGAAACACCATATATTTT	CASSPLGGRRGNTIYF
TRBV19	-	TRBD1	TRBJ2-5	TGTGCCAGTAGTCCTCCGGACAGGGGGCTAACCCAGTACTTC	CASSPPDRGLTQYF
TRBV13	-	-	TRBJ2-7	TGTGCCAGCGGCGAAGGAGGTGGCGAGCAGTACTTC	CASGEGGGEQYF
TRBV7-2	-	TRBD2	TRBJ2-3	TGTGCCAGCAGCTTAACCGGGACTAGAGCAGATACGCAGTATTTT	CASSLTGTRADTQYF
TRBV12-2	-	-	TRBJ2-7	TGTGCAAGGGGGGGTCCCACCTACGAGCAGTACTTC	CARGGPTYEQYF
TRBV27	few	-	TRBJ1-1	TGTGCCAGCAGTCAAAGGACAAGCATGAACACTGAAGCTTTCTTT	CASSQRTSMNTEAFF
TRBV15	-	TRBD2	TRBJ2-1	TGTGCCACCAGCAAAGAGCGGGACTACAATGAGCAGTTCTTC	CATSKERDYNEQFF